The present entry profiles one T cell receptor (beta chain) with its context. These data belong to a study of blood T cell repertoires in COVID-19. Across the study: The origin of the acute and convalescent COVID-19 samples was the United States, Italy and Spain. T cells, B-cell-depleted T cells, or PBMCs supplied cDNA or gDNA.

CDR1 is MNHEY, CDR2 SVGAGI, per germline. Trimming removed 10 bases from V and 1 base from J; junction bases left unmatched: 5. The CDR3 is 14 amino acids. As handled by the study authors: For nucleated cells, counts were estimated from reference gene primer amplification. Repertoires were generated with immunoSEQ multiplex PCR, while TCRdb's copy carries only in-frame clones and drops some. The V and J calls and clone size come from that table; D and trimming were worked out from the DNA. The repertoire consists of approximately 99,000 clones, with about 86% occurring once and the leading ten covering over 10%.

This sequence joins TRBV6-5 and TRBJ2-3; 10 bases line up with TRBD1. Source material: peripheral blood. This TCR derives from a woman aged 55 to 70 in a cohort sampled during active or convalescent COVID-19. The CDR3 region is CATSGTGGTDTQYF. CDR3 bases: TGTGCCACCTCCGGGACAGGGGGCACAGATACGCAGTATTTT.